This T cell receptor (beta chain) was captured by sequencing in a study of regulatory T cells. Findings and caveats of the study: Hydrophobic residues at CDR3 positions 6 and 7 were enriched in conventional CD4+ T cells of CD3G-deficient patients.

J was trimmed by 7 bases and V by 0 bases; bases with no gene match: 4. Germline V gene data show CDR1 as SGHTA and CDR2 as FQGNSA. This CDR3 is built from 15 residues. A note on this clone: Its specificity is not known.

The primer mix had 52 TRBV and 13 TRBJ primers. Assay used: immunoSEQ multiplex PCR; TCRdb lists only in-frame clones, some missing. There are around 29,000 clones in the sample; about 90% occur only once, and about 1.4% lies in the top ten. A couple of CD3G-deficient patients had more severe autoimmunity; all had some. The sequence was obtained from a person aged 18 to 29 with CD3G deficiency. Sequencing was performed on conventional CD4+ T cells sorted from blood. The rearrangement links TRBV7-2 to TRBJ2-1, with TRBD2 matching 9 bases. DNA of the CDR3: TGTGCCAGCAGCTTAGCCGCGGGAGGGTGGAATGAGCAGTTCTTC. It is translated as CASSLAAGGWNEQFF.